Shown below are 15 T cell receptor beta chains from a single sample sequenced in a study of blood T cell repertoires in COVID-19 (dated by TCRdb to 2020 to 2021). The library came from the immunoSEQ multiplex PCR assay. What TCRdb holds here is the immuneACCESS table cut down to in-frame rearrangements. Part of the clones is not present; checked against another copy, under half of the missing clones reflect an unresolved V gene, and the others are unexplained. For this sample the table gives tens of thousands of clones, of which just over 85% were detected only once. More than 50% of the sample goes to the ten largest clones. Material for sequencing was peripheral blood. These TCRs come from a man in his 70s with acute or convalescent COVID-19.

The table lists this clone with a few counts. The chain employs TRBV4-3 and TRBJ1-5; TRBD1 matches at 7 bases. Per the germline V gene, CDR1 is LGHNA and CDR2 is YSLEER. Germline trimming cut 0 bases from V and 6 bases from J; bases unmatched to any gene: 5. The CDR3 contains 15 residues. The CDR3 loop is CASSQDQQGFQPQHF. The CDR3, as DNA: TGCGCCAGCAGCCAAGATCAACAGGGGTTTCAGCCCCAGCATTTT.

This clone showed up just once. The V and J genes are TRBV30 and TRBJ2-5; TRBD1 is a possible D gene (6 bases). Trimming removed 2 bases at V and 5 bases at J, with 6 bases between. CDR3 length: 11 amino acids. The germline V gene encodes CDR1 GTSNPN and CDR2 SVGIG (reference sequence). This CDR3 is CAWSQGETQYF. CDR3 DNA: TGTGCCTGGAGTCAGGGGGAGACCCAGTACTTC.

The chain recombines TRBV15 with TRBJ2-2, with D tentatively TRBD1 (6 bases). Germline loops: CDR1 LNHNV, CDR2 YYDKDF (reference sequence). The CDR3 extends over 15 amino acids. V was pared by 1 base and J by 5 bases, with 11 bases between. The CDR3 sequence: CATSRVNRETGELFF. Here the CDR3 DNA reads TGTGCCACCAGCAGAGTAAACAGGGAGACCGGGGAGCTGTTTTTT.

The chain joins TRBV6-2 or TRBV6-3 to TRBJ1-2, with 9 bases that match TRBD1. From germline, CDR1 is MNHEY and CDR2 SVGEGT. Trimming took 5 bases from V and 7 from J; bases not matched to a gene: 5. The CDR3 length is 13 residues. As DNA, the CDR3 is TGTGCCAGCAGTCGACAGGGGGACGCTGGCTACACCTTC. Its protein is CASSRQGDAGYTF.

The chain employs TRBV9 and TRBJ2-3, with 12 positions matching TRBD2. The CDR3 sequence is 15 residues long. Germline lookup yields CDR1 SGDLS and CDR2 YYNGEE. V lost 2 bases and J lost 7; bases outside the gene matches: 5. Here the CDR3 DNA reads TGTGCCAGCAGCGTTGGGACTAGCGGGTTTCATACGCAGTATTTT. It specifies CASSVGTSGFHTQYF.

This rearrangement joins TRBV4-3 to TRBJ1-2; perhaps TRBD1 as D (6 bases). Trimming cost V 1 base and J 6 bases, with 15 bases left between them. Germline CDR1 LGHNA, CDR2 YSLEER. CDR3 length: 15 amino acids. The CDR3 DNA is TGCGCCAGCAGCCAAGTTAACGGGCAGGGGCATGGCTACACCTTC. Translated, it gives CASSQVNGQGHGYTF.

The chain's CDR3 is CASSQEYTVNGYTF. The CDR3 region has the DNA TGTGCCAGCAGCCAAGAGTATACTGTAAATGGCTACACCTTC. This chain links TRBV3-1 (or the pseudogene TRBV3-2) with TRBJ1-2; no clear D gene. The germline V gene has CDR1 LGHDT and CDR2 YNNKEL (reference sequence). The CDR3 length is 14 residues. V was cut by 0 bases and J by 6 bases, with 11 bases left in between.

The CDR3 loop is CASSPREASYEQYF. Written as DNA, the CDR3 is TGTGCCAGCAGCCCCCGCGAGGCCTCCTACGAGCAGTACTTC. The J gene is TRBJ2-7, the V gene TRBV7-9; D remains unclear. With 5 bases removed from V and 0 bases from J, the gap between germline ends came to 11 bases. Germline values: CDR1 SEHNR, CDR2 FQNEAQ (reference sequence). The CDR3 is made up of 14 amino acids. Combining the CDR3 with reference TRBV7-9 and TRBJ2-7 gives the whole variable domain DTGVSQNPRHKITKRGQNVTFRCDPISEHNRLYWYRQTLGQGPEFLTYFQNEAQLEKSRLLSDRFSAERPKGSFSTLEIQRTEQGDSAMYLCASSPREASYEQYFGPGTRLTVT.

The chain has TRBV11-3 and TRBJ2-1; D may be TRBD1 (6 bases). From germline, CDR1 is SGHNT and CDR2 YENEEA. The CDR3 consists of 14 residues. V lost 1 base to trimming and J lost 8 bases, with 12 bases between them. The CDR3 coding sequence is TGTGCCAGCAGCTTAGTTCGGACAGCAGATGAGCAGTTCTTC. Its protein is CASSLVRTADEQFF.

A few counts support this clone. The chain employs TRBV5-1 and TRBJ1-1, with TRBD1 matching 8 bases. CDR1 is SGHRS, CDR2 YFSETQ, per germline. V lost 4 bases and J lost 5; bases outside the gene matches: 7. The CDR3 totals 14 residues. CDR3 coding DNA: TGCGCCAGCAGCCGAGACAGGGGATCAACTGAAGCTTTCTTT. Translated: CASSRDRGSTEAFF.

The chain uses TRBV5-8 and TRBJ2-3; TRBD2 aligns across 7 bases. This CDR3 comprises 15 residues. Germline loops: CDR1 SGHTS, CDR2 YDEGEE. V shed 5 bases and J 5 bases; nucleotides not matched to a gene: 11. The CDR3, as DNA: TGTGCCAGCAGAAGGGCTAGCGGTGGACAAGATACGCAGTATTTT. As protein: CASRRASGGQDTQYF.

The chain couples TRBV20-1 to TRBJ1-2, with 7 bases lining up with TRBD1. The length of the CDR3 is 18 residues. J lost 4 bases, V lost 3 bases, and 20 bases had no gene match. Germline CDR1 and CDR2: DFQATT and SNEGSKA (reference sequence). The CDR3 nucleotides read TGCAGTGCTAGTAGGTTTCTGTCTGGGTCAGGGGGTGCCTATGGCTACACCTTC. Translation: CSASRFLSGSGGAYGYTF.

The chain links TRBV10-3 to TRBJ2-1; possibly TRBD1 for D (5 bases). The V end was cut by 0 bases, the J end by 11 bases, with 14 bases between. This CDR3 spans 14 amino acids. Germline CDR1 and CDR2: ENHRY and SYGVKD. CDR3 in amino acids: CAISESTAGLKQFF. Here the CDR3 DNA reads TGTGCCATCAGTGAGTCGACGGCAGGGCTTAAGCAGTTCTTC.

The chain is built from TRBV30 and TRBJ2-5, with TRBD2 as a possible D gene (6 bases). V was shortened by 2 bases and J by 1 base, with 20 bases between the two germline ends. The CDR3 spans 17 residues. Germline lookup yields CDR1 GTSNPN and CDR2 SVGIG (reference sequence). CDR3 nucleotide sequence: TGTGCCTGGAGTCACCCAGGAGGGCAGGGCCTCCAAGAGACCCAGTACTTC. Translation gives CAWSHPGGQGLQETQYF. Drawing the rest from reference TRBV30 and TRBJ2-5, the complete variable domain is SQTIHQWPATLVQPVGSPLSLECTVEGTSNPNLYWYRQAAGRGLQLLFYSVGIGQISSEVPQNLSASRPQDRQFILSSKKLLLSDSGFYLCAWSHPGGQGLQETQYFGPGTRLLVL.

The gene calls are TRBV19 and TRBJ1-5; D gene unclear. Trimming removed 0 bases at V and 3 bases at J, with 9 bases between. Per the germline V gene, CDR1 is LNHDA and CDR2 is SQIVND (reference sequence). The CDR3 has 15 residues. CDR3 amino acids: CASSIDRLHNQPQHF. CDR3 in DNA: TGTGCCAGTAGTATAGACAGGTTACACAATCAGCCCCAGCATTTT.